Each of the 14 T cell receptor beta chains below was sequenced from the same sample in a study of T cell responses to AZD1222 COVID-19 vaccine (dated by TCRdb to about 2021). Sample time point, as interpreted from the label and publication: about 28 days (+/-7) after the second vaccine dose. The library came from the immunoSEQ multiplex PCR assay. TCRdb took this table from immuneACCESS and kept in-frame rearrangements with V and J called. Such tables lack part of the clones; where checked against another copy, unresolved V genes explain under half of the gap, and the rest is unexplained. In all, the sample holds about 110,000 clones, and approximately 92% of those were seen once. The ten top clones hold almost 2.5% of the sample. Specimen: peripheral blood, collected 28 days after the second AZD1222 dose. These receptors were collected from an adult who received the AZD1222 COVID-19 vaccine.

This chain connects TRBV11-2 to TRBJ1-2, with a weak D call TRBD1 (5 bases). Trimming left V 5 bases short and J 5 bases short, with 15 bases between. In germline, CDR1 is SGHAT, CDR2 FQNNGV. This CDR3 contains 14 residues. The CDR3: CASSRSTGSYGYTF. In DNA, the CDR3 is TGTGCCAGCAGCCGGTCTACAGGAAGTTATGGCTACACCTTC.

The chain has TRBV3-1 (or the pseudogene TRBV3-2) and TRBJ1-3; D remains ambiguous. The germline CDR1 and CDR2 sequences are LGHDT and YNNKEL (reference sequence). Trimming removed 4 bases at V and 1 base at J, with 14 bases between. The CDR3 runs to 16 residues. CDR3 nucleotides: TGTGCCAGCAGCCTACCCCGACGGATTTCTGGAAACACCATATATTTT. It yields the protein CASSLPRRISGNTIYF.

The rearrangement uses TRBV3-1 (or the pseudogene TRBV3-2) and TRBJ2-1, with TRBD1 identical over 10 bases. V was clipped by 5 bases and J by 2 bases; unmatched bases: 0. The germline V gene has CDR1 LGHDT and CDR2 YNNKEL (reference sequence). CDR3 size: 14 residues. The CDR3 DNA is TGTGCCAGCAGCGGGACAGGGGCCTACAATGAGCAGTTCTTC. Translation gives CASSGTGAYNEQFF.

V is TRBV6-1 and J is TRBJ1-1; 8 bases fit TRBD1. Germline V gene sequence: CDR1 MNHNS, CDR2 SASEGT. The CDR3 contains 15 residues. Trimming removed 5 bases from V and 5 bases from J; junction bases left unmatched: 10. The CDR3 spells CASSFQGARRTEAFF. CDR3 DNA: TGTGCCAGCAGTTTTCAGGGGGCGCGTCGGACTGAAGCTTTCTTT.

The V call is TRBV12-3 or TRBV12-4, the J call TRBJ1-6, with 7 bases identical to TRBD1. V was clipped by 8 bases and J by 10 bases; unmatched bases: 8. The CDR3 is 13 amino acids. The CDR3 sequence is CASEGAQGSPLHF. The DNA of the CDR3 is TGTGCCAGCGAGGGGGCCCAAGGGTCACCCCTCCACTTT.

This clone has more than one count but fewer than ten. The chain links TRBV2 to TRBJ2-5; 11 bases are a match to TRBD1. V shed 5 bases and J 0 bases; nucleotides not matched to a gene: 2. The CDR3 extends over 15 amino acids. Germline CDR1 and CDR2: SNHLY and FYNNEI. CDR3 coding DNA: TGTGCCAGCAGTCGGGACAGGGGGGACCAAGAGACCCAGTACTTC. Encoded protein: CASSRDRGDQETQYF.

The chain joins TRBV19 to TRBJ1-2; D unresolved. The CDR3 has 12 amino acids. Trimming removed 5 bases at V and 3 bases at J, with 7 bases between. Germline V gene sequence: CDR1 LNHDA, CDR2 SQIVND (reference sequence). DNA for the CDR3: TGTGCCAGTAGTGGAACAGACTATGGCTACACCTTC. Its translation is CASSGTDYGYTF.

V usage is TRBV4-1 and J usage is TRBJ1-1, with a possible D match to TRBD1 (5 bases). Per the germline V gene, CDR1 is MGHRA and CDR2 is YSYEKL. V was shortened by 2 bases and J by 4 bases, with 17 bases between the two germline ends. CDR3 size: 16 residues. CDR3 nucleotide sequence: TGCGCCAGCAGCCAACGGGGTATGGGGCTGAGCACTGAAGCTTTCTTT. This sequence encodes CASSQRGMGLSTEAFF.

The rearrangement joins TRBV2 to TRBJ1-4, with D possibly matching TRBD1 (6 bases). Trimming pared 10 bases from V and 4 bases from J, leaving 19 bases between. The CDR3 has 15 residues. Per the germline V gene, CDR1 is SNHLY and CDR2 is FYNNEI. CDR3 in DNA: TGTGCCACTACGAAAGGGGGGGCCGATAATGAAAAACTGTTTTTT. Amino acid sequence: CATTKGGADNEKLFF.

A remark on this clone: At one end, the junction sequence differs from germline, possibly due to a read error. The V gene is TRBV2, the J gene TRBJ1-6, with 8 nucleotides matching TRBD1. The germline CDR1 and CDR2 sequences are SNHLY and FYNNEI. There are 14 residues in the CDR3. This chain's CDR3 is CASREGQGYSPLHF. In nucleotides, the CDR3 is TGTGCCAGCAGGGAAGGACAGGGATATTCACCCCTCCACTTT.

The chain carries TRBV24-1 and TRBJ2-2; the match to TRBD1 covers 8 bases. Germline V gives CDR1 KGHDR, CDR2 SFDVKD. CDR3 length equals 14 residues. V trimming: 7 bases; J trimming: 7 bases; junction bases outside the gene matches: 7. CDR3 in amino acids: CATSPAGGGGELFF. Here the CDR3 DNA reads TGTGCCACCAGCCCGGCAGGGGGCGGCGGGGAGCTGTTTTTT.

V gene TRBV7-2 combines with J gene TRBJ1-1, with D possibly being TRBD1 (5 bases). In germline, CDR1 is SGHTA, CDR2 FQGNSA. V was shortened by 3 bases and J by 7 bases, with 12 bases between the two germline ends. This CDR3 spans 13 amino acids. CDR3 loop: CASSFNRDGEAFF. The CDR3 DNA follows: TGTGCCAGCAGCTTCAACCGGGACGGTGAAGCTTTCTTT.

This clone was seen more than once but under ten times. The gene calls are TRBV5-1 and TRBJ2-1; perhaps TRBD2 as D (7 bases). The length of the CDR3 is 17 residues. Deletions cut 4 bases from V and 7 bases from J, with 24 bases between. Germline V gives CDR1 SGHRS, CDR2 YFSETQ. CDR3 sequence reads: CASSPLPFGGGGNEQFF. In DNA, the CDR3 is TGCGCCAGCAGCCCCTTGCCCTTCGGGGGAGGGGGGAATGAGCAGTTCTTC.

The V and J genes are TRBV6-2 or TRBV6-3 and TRBJ2-5; 7 positions match TRBD2. This CDR3 contains 15 residues. CDR1 and CDR2 (germline): MNHEY, SVGEGT. Germline trimming cut 6 bases from V and 1 base from J; bases unmatched to any gene: 8. CDR3 sequence: CASSPALAAQETQYF. As DNA, the CDR3 is TGTGCCAGCAGCCCAGCGCTAGCGGCCCAAGAGACCCAGTACTTC.